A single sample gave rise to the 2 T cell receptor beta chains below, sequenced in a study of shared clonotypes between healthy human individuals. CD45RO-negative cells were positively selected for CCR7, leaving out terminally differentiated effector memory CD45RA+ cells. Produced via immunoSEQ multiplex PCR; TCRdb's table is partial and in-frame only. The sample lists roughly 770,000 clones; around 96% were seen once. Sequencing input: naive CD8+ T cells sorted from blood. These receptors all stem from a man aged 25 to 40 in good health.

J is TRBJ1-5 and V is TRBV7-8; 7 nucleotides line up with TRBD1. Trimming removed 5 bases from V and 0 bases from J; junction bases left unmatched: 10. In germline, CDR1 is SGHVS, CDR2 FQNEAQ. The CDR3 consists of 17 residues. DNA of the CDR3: TGTGCCAGCAGCACCCCCCGACAGGGCCATAGCAATCAGCCCCAGCATTTT. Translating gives CASSTPRQGHSNQPQHF.

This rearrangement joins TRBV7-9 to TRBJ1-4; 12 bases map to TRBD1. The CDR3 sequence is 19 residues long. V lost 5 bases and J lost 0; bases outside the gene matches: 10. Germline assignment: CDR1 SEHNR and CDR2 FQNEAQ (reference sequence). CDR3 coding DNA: TGTGCCAGCAGCCCCGGGACAGGGGGCGTCACTTCAACTAATGAAAAACTGTTTTTT. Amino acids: CASSPGTGGVTSTNEKLFF.